This T cell receptor beta chain was identified during a study of Graves' ophthalmopathy and Graves' hyperthyroidism. CDR3 length: 13 residues. The junction had 4 bases not matched to a gene; V was cut back by 5 bases and J by 6 bases. CDR1 and CDR2 from the germline V gene are SNHLY and FYNNEI. The study amplified TCR beta CDR3 regions using RNA transcripts. The library came from an HTBI-primed first-round RT-PCR and a second-round multiplex PCR. In TCRdb, the multiplex PCR reads were re-called with MiXCR into one record per CDR3 protein. The sample includes around 1,000,000 distinct CDR3 sequences, about 38% of them seen just once. This clonotype was seen only a few times.

The V call is TRBV2, the J call TRBJ1-5; 7 nucleotides match TRBD1. The clonotype comes from an adult man with Graves' hyperthyroidism. The sample was peripheral blood or thyroid tissue (not recorded which). The CDR3 reads CASSQGQFQPQHF. The CDR3 nucleotides read TGTGCCAGCAGTCAGGGACAGTTTCAGCCCCAGCATTTT.